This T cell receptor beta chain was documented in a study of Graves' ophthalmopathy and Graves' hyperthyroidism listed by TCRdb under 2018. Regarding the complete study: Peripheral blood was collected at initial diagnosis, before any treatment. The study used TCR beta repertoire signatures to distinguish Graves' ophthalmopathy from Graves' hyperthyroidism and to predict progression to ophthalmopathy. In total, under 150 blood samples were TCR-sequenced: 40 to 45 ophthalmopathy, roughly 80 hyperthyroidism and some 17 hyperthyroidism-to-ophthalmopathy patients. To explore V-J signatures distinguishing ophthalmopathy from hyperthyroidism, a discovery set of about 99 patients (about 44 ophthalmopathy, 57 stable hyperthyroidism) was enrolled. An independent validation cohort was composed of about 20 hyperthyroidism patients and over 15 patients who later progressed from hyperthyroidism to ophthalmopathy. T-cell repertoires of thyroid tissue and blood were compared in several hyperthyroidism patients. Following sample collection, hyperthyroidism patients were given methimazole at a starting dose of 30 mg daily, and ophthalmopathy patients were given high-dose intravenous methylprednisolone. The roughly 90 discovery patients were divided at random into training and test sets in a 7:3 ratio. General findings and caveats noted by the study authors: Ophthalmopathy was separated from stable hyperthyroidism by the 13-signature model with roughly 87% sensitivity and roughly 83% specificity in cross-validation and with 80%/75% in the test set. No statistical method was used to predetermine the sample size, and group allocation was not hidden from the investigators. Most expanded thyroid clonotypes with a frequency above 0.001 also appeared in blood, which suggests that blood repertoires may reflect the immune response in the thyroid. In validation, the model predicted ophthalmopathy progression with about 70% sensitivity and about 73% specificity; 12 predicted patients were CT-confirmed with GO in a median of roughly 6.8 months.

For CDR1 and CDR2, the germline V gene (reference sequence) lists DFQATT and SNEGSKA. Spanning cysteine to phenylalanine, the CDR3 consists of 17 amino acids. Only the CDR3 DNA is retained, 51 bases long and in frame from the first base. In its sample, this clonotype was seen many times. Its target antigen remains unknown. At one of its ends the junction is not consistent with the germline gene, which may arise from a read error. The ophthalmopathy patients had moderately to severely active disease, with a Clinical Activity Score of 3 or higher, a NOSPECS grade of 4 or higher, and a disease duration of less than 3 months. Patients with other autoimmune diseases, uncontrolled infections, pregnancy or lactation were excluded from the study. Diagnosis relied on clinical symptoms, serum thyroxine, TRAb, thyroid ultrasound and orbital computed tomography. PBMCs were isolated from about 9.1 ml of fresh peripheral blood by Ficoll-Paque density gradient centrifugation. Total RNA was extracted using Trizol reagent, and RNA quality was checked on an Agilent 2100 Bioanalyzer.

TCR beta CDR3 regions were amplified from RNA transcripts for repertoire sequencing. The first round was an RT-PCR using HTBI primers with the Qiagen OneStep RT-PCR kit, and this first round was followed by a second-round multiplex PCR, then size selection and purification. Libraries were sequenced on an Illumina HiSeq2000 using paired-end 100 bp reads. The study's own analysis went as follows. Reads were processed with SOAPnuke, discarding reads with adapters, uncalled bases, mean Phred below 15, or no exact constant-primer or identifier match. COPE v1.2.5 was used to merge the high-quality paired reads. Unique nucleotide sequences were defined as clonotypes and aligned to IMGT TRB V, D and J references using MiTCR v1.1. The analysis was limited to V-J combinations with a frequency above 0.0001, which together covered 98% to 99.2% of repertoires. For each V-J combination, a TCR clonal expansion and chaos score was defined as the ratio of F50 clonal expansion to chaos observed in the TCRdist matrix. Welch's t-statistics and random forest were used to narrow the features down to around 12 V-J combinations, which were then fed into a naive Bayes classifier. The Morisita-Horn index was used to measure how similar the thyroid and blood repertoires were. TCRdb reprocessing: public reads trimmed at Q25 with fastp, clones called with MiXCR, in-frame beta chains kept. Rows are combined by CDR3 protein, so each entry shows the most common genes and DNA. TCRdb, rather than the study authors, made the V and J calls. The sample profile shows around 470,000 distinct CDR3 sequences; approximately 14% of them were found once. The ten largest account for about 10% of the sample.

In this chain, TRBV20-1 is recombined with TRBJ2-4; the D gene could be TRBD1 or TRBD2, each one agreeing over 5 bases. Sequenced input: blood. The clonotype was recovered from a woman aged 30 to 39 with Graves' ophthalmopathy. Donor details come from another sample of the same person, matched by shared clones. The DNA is TGCAGTGCTTGGGTTTGGGGGACCACTATCGTCAAAAACATTAAGTACTTC. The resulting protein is CSAWVWGTTIVKNIKYF.